This record concerns one T cell receptor (beta chain) sequence. The antigen is undetermined. The data were taken from a study of vaccination and CD4 T cells after COVID-19. Study background: As a positive control, some control cultures were given a CEFX pool, while others were given an HIV-1 Nef pool or no peptide.

As to treatment: roughly 11-day PBMC culture with coronavirus spike peptide pools or control peptides (ViraFEST assay). Trimming stripped 1 base from V and 0 bases from J, with 8 bases between. Germline V gene data show CDR1 as SGHRS and CDR2 as YFSETQ. This CDR3 has 14 amino acids. Sequencing of the DNA from cultured CD4+ T cells was carried out with the Oncomine TCR Beta short-read assay. A single record per CDR3 protein comes from TCRdb applying MiXCR to the PCR reads. The sample yields about 14,000 distinct CDR3 sequences, about three fifths seen once. The sequencing input was CD4+ T cells from blood, cultured in vitro. This sequence joins TRBV5-1 and TRBJ2-7; no clear D. The receptor's source is a human donor who had recovered from COVID-19. As DNA, the CDR3 is TGCGCCAGCAGCTTGCGACAAAACTCCTACGAGCAGTACTTC. This encodes CASSLRQNSYEQYF.